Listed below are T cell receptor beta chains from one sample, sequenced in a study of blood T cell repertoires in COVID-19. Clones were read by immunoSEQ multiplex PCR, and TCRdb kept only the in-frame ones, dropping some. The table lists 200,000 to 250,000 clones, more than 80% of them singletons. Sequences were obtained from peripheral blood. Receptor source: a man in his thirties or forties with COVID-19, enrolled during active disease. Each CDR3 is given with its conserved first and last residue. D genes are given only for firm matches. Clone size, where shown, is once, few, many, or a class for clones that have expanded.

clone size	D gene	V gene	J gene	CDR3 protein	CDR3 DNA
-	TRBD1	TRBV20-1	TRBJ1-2	CSASGTAGINYGYTF	TGCAGTGCTAGTGGGACAGCGGGAATTAACTATGGCTACACCTTC
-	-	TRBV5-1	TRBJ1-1	CASRPNRENTEAFF	TGCGCCAGCAGGCCCAACAGAGAGAACACTGAAGCTTTCTTT
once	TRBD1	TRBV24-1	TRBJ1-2	CATSAADRGGYTF	TGTGCCACCAGTGCTGCCGACAGGGGTGGCTACACCTTC
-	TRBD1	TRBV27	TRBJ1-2	CASRSTGGYGYTF	TGTGCCAGCAGGTCGACAGGGGGTTATGGCTACACCTTC
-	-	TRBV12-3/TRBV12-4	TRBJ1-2	CASSLRGRDGYTF	TGTGCCAGCAGTTTAAGGGGGAGGGATGGCTACACCTTC
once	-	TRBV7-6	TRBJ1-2	CASSPVVEGINYGYTF	TGTGCCAGCAGCCCCGTGGTGGAGGGAATCAACTATGGCTACACCTTC
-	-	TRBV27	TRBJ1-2	CATRPTGQIYGYTF	TGTGCCACCAGACCAACGGGACAAATCTATGGCTACACCTTC
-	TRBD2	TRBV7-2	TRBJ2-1	CASSLAGASGGYNEQFF	TGTGCCAGCAGCTTAGCGGGGGCTAGCGGGGGGTACAATGAGCAGTTCTTC
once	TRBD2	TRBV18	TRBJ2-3	CASSPGLAGTDTQYF	TGTGCCAGCTCACCCGGACTAGCGGGCACAGATACGCAGTATTTT
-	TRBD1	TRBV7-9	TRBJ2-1	CASSFRQGNLYEQFF	TGTGCCAGCAGCTTTCGACAGGGGAATTTGTATGAGCAGTTCTTC
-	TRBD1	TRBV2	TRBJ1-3	CASSTDRGGNTIYF	TGTGCCAGCAGTACTGACAGGGGTGGAAACACCATATATTTT
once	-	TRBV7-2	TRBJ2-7	CASSLSVSYEQYF	TGTGCCAGCAGCTTATCAGTTTCCTACGAGCAGTACTTC
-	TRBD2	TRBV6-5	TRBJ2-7	CASSYSIGLGEQYF	TGTGCCAGCAGTTACTCGATAGGACTAGGCGAGCAGTACTTC
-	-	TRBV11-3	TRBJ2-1	CASSSTGGNEQFF	TGTGCCAGCAGCTCCACGGGCGGGAATGAGCAGTTCTTC
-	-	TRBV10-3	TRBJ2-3	CAIRLDPSTDTQYF	TGTGCCATCAGACTAGACCCTAGCACAGATACGCAGTATTTT
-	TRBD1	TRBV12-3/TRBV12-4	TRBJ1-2	CASRLTGDGYTF	TGTGCCAGCAGACTTACAGGGGATGGCTACACCTTC
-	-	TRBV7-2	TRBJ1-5	CASRSGLPQPQHF	TGTGCCAGCAGATCAGGGTTGCCGCAGCCCCAGCATTTT
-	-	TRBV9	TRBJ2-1	CASSGGGSSYNEQFF	TGTGCCAGCTCAGGGGGCGGGAGCAGCTACAATGAGCAGTTCTTC
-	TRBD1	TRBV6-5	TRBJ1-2	CASSSGGYGYTF	TGTGCCAGCAGTTCAGGGGGCTATGGCTACACCTTC
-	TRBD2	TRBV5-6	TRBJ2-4	CASSSEGTSGAMSIQYF	TGTGCCAGCAGCTCAGAGGGGACTAGCGGGGCGATGAGCATTCAGTACTTC
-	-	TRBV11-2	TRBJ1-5	CASSLDRVQPQHF	TGTGCCAGCAGCTTAGATCGTGTTCAGCCCCAGCATTTT
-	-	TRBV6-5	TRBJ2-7	CASSLYRGASYEQYF	TGTGCCAGCAGTTTGTACCGGGGGGCTTCCTACGAGCAGTACTTC
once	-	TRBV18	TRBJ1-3	CASSPSYGNTIYF	TGTGCCAGCTCACCTTCGTACGGGAACACCATATATTTT
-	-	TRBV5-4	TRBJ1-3	CASSPPPTGHGNTIYF	TGTGCCAGCAGCCCCCCCCCGACAGGACATGGAAACACCATATATTTT
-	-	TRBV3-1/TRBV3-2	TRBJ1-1	CASSQVAGSEAFF	TGTGCCAGCAGCCAAGTGGCAGGGTCTGAAGCTTTCTTT
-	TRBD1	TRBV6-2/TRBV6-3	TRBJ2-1	CASSLTGTEKNEQFF	TGTGCCAGCAGCTTAACCGGGACAGAGAAAAATGAGCAGTTCTTC
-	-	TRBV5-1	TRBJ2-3	CASSLGGTDTQYF	TGCGCCAGCAGCTTAGGGGGAACAGATACGCAGTATTTT
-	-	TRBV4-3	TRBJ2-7	CASSQGLDTYEQYF	TGCGCCAGCAGCCAAGGACTAGATACCTACGAGCAGTACTTC
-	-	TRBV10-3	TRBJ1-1	CAISRGMNTEAFF	TGTGCCATCAGTCGGGGTATGAACACTGAAGCTTTCTTT
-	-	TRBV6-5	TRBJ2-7	CASRSTGMQYF	TGTGCCAGCAGATCTACAGGGATGCAGTACTTC
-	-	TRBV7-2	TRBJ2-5	CASSLARQETQYF	TGTGCCAGCAGCTTAGCGCGGCAAGAGACCCAGTACTTC
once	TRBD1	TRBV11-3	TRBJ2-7	CASSLPEYNKTGGSSYEQYF	TGTGCCAGCAGCTTACCCGAATACAATAAGACAGGGGGGAGCTCCTACGAGCAGTACTTC
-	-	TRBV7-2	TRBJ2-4	CASSRGLAGDGIQYF	TGTGCCAGCAGCCGGGGACTGGCCGGAGATGGCATTCAGTACTTC
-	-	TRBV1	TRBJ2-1	CTSSQVQGGKVNEQFF	TGCACCAGCAGCCAAGTCCAGGGGGGAAAGGTCAATGAGCAGTTCTTC
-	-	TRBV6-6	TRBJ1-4	CASSPVGAAEKLFF	TGTGCCAGCAGCCCCGTTGGGGCGGCTGAAAAACTGTTTTTT
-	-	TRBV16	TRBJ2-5	CASSQLGQSETQYF	TGTGCCAGCAGCCAATTGGGGCAATCAGAGACCCAGTACTTC
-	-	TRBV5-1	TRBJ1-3	CASSLAGSLTRNTIYF	TGCGCCAGCAGCTTGGCAGGATCCCTAACGAGAAACACCATATATTTT
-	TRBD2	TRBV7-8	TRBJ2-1	CASSVTSGGRGDYNEQFF	TGTGCCAGCAGCGTTACTAGCGGGGGGCGTGGTGACTACAATGAGCAGTTCTTC
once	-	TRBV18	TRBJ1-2	CASSPGRDTGGYTF	TGTGCCAGCTCGCCCGGCCGGGACACGGGTGGCTACACCTTC
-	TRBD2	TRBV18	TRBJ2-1	CASSVGLAGPYNEQFF	TGTGCCAGCTCAGTGGGACTAGCGGGACCCTACAATGAGCAGTTCTTC
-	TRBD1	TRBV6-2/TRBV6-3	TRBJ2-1	CASSPGQGRNEQFF	TGTGCCAGCAGTCCGGGACAGGGTAGGAATGAGCAGTTCTTC
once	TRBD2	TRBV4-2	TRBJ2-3	CASSRVSTSGGEADTQYF	TGTGCCAGCAGCCGAGTCTCTACTAGCGGGGGGGAAGCAGATACGCAGTATTTT
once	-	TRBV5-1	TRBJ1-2	CASSLGQNYGYTF	TGCGCCAGCAGCTTGGGACAAAACTATGGCTACACCTTC
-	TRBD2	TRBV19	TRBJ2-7	CASSIAGGAYEQYF	TGTGCCAGTAGTATCGCGGGAGGAGCCTACGAGCAGTACTTC
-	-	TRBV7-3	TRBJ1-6	CASSLSQYNSPLHF	TGTGCCAGCAGCTTAAGTCAGTATAATTCACCCCTCCACTTT
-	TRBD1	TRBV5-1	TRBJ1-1	CASSFLTGANTEAFF	TGCGCCAGCAGCTTCCTGACAGGGGCGAACACTGAAGCTTTCTTT
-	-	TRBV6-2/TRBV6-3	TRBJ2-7	CASTPRSGLSYEQYF	TGTGCCAGCACCCCGAGGAGCGGACTTTCCTACGAGCAGTACTTC
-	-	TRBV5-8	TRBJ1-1	CASSLNRYTEAFF	TGTGCCAGCAGCTTGAACAGATACACTGAAGCTTTCTTT
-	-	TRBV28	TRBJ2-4	CASSLTTGTQKNIQYF	TGTGCCAGCAGTCTGACGACAGGTACCCAAAAAAACATTCAGTACTTC
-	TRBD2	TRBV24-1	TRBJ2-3	CATSARWEGRDTQYF	TGTGCCACCAGTGCCCGGTGGGAGGGGCGAGATACGCAGTATTTT
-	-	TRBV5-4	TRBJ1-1	CASSFMRAGSGTEAFF	TGTGCCAGCAGCTTTATGAGGGCGGGGAGTGGCACTGAAGCTTTCTTT
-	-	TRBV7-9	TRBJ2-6	CASSLSGSGANVLTF	TGTGCCAGCAGCTTATCCGGCTCTGGGGCCAACGTCCTGACTTTC
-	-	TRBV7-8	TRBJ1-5	CASSSGTFNQPQHF	TGTGCCAGCAGCAGCGGGACATTCAATCAGCCCCAGCATTTT
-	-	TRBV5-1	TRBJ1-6	CASSPSTGPGSPLHF	TGCGCCAGCAGCCCTTCGACGGGTCCGGGTTCACCCCTCCACTTT
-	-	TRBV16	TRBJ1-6	CASSQSAGGNSPLHF	TGTGCCAGCAGCCAATCAGCGGGGGGTAATTCACCCCTCCACTTT
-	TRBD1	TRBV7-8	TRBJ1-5	CASSPRNRDSYNQPQHF	TGTGCCAGCAGCCCGCGCAACCGGGACAGTTACAATCAGCCCCAGCATTTT
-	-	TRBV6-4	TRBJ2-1	CASSDTNREEQFF	TGTGCCAGCAGTGACACCAACAGGGAAGAGCAGTTCTTC
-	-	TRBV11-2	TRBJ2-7	CASSLGEPNEQYF	TGTGCCAGCAGCTTAGGTGAGCCAAACGAGCAGTACTTC
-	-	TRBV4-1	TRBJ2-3	CASSQSPGTLTDTQYF	TGCGCCAGCAGCCAATCCCCCGGGACACTCACAGATACGCAGTATTTT